The 27 T cell receptor beta chains presented below share a single source sample, sequenced in a study of blood T cell repertoires in COVID-19. Profiled with immunoSEQ multiplex PCR; TCRdb holds only in-frame clones, not every one. The sample holds under 200,000 clones, 70% to 90% seen once. Input material: PBMCs or T cells enriched from blood (not recorded which). These receptors came from a woman aged 50 to 60 who had recovered from COVID-19.

The gene calls are TRBV28 and TRBJ2-1; 13 bases agree with TRBD2. The CDR3 loop spans 16 amino acids. From germline, CDR1 is MDHEN and CDR2 SYDVKM. V was clipped by 3 bases and J by 4 bases; unmatched bases: 3. For the CDR3, the DNA is TGTGCCAGCAGTTTGGGACTAGCGGGGATTTACAATGAGCAGTTCTTC. This sequence encodes CASSLGLAGIYNEQFF. The full variable domain, rest sourced from reference TRBV28 and TRBJ2-1, is DVKVTQSSRYLVKRTGEKVFLECVQDMDHENMFWYRQDPGLGLRLIYFSYDVKMKEKGDIPEGYSVSREKKERFSLILESASTNQTSMYLCASSLGLAGIYNEQFFGPGTRLTVL.

The rearrangement joins TRBV19 to TRBJ1-1; 9 bases line up with TRBD1. The trim removed 3 bases at V and 1 base at J, leaving 3 bases unmatched. The CDR3 sequence is 15 residues long. Per the germline V gene, CDR1 is LNHDA and CDR2 is SQIVND (reference sequence). The DNA of the CDR3 is TGTGCCAGTAGTATGGGGACAGGGTCGAACACTGAAGCTTTCTTT. This codes for CASSMGTGSNTEAFF.

V usage is TRBV13 and J usage is TRBJ1-1; 9 bases are a match to TRBD1. Germline V gives CDR1 PRHDT, CDR2 FYEKMQ (reference sequence). V trimming: 4 bases; J trimming: 1 base; junction bases outside the gene matches: 1. This CDR3 contains 14 residues. In nucleotides, the CDR3 is TGTGCCAGCAGCTGGGGACAGGGGAACACTGAAGCTTTCTTT. Residues: CASSWGQGNTEAFF.

The V call is TRBV5-1, the J call TRBJ1-6; 11 bases are shared with TRBD1. With V trimmed by 0 bases and J by 6 bases, 2 bases remained unmatched. The CDR3 length is 16 residues. The germline CDR1 and CDR2 sequences are SGHRS and YFSETQ. The CDR3 sequence: CASSLGDRGFNSPLHF. The CDR3 DNA follows: TGCGCCAGCAGCTTGGGGGACAGGGGGTTTAATTCACCCCTCCACTTT.

The chain is built from TRBV30 and TRBJ2-1; weak D call: TRBD2 (5 bases). CDR3 size: 15 residues. Germline assignment: CDR1 GTSNPN and CDR2 SVGIG (reference sequence). Trimming took 3 bases from V and 4 from J, leaving 16 bases between them. In DNA, the CDR3 is TGTGCCTGGAGATATACTAGGAACTTTTACAATGAGCAGTTCTTC. It encodes CAWRYTRNFYNEQFF.

V gene TRBV30 combines with J gene TRBJ1-1; D gene ambiguous. This CDR3 is built from 11 residues. The V gene's germline CDR1 is GTSNPN and CDR2 SVGIG (reference sequence). V was shortened by 1 base and J by 8 bases, with 8 bases between the two germline ends. As DNA, the CDR3 is TGTGCCTGGAGTGGAGGGAGGGAAGCTTTCTTT. As protein: CAWSGGREAFF.

Here the CDR3 reads CASSRGQVNQPQHF. The CDR3 nucleotides read TGTGCCAGCAGTCGGGGACAGGTTAATCAGCCCCAGCATTTT. The chain recombines TRBV6-5 with TRBJ1-5; 8 bases are a match to TRBD1. This CDR3 is built from 14 residues. V lost 5 bases to trimming and J lost 4 bases; unmatched junction nucleotides: 4. Germline V gene data show CDR1 as MNHEY and CDR2 as SVGAGI.

This clone came up once. The CDR3 protein is CASSYPQSSNQPQHF. The CDR3 DNA follows: TGTGCCAGCAGTTACCCACAGTCGAGCAATCAGCCCCAGCATTTT. The chain recombines TRBV6-6 with TRBJ1-5, with no clear D. V gave up 2 bases and J gave up 1 base, with 9 bases separating them. CDR3 length equals 15 residues. Germline V CDR1 and CDR2: MNHNY, SVGAGI (reference sequence).

V and J are TRBV6-5 and TRBJ1-1, with D uncertain. Germline V gene lookup returns CDR1 MNHEY and CDR2 SVGAGI. Between the trimmed V and J ends, which lost 3 bases and 1 base, there was a span of 9 bases. The CDR3 length is 14 residues. DNA for the CDR3: TGTGCCAGCAGTTATCTGGGGAGGAACACTGAAGCTTTCTTT. Residues: CASSYLGRNTEAFF.

The chain is built from TRBV3-1 (or the pseudogene TRBV3-2) and TRBJ1-2; no clear D. Germline CDR1 LGHDT, CDR2 YNNKEL (reference sequence). The length of the CDR3 is 11 residues. The ends were cut back, 1 base at V and 8 bases at J, with 5 bases in the middle. Here the CDR3 DNA reads TGTGCCAGCAGCCAAGCAGGCGGCTACACCTTC. Translating gives CASSQAGGYTF.

This clone was seen just once. The chain carries TRBV3-1 (or the pseudogene TRBV3-2) and TRBJ1-2, with unresolved D. The germline V and J ends were trimmed by 0 bases and 4 bases, with 6 bases remaining between them. Germline assignment: CDR1 LGHDT and CDR2 YNNKEL (reference sequence). The CDR3 is 13 residues long. CDR3 coding DNA: TGTGCCAGCAGCCAAGATTTCAGCTATGGCTACACCTTC. Its translation is CASSQDFSYGYTF.

This chain joins TRBV19 and TRBJ1-4; 7 nucleotides match TRBD1. The CDR3 is 14 residues long. V lost 6 bases, J lost 3 bases, and 4 bases stayed unmatched. Germline V gene lookup returns CDR1 LNHDA and CDR2 SQIVND (reference sequence). The CDR3 is CASRTGTANEKLFF. CDR3 bases: TGTGCCAGTAGAACCGGGACAGCTAATGAAAAACTGTTTTTT.

Concerning this clone: Other DNA sequences in the sample encode the same CDR3. This sequence joins TRBV30 and TRBJ1-5; D remains unclear. Germline CDR1 is GTSNPN and CDR2 is SVGIG (reference sequence). V was shortened by 0 bases and J by 10 bases, with 13 bases between the two germline ends. The CDR3 covers 13 residues. DNA for the CDR3: TGTGCCTGGAGTGTACGGGAGGACCAACCCCAGCATTTT. This translates into CAWSVREDQPQHF.

V is TRBV2 and J is TRBJ2-5; a possible D gene is TRBD1 (6 bases). Germline V gene data show CDR1 as SNHLY and CDR2 as FYNNEI. This CDR3 is built from 12 residues. Trimming took off 7 bases at V and 4 bases at J, with 10 bases between the two ends. The CDR3 nucleotides are TGTGCCAGCAAGGGGGAAGGAGAGACCCAGTACTTC. This codes for CASKGEGETQYF.

The chain carries TRBV3-1 (or the pseudogene TRBV3-2) and TRBJ1-2; possible D gene TRBD1, 6 bases. V gave up 4 bases and J gave up 5 bases, with 23 bases separating them. This CDR3 is built from 17 residues. Germline CDR1 is LGHDT and CDR2 is YNNKEL (reference sequence). The CDR3, as DNA: TGTGCCAGCAGCCCATCCTTCGGCAGACAGGCGGATTATGGCTACACCTTC. Protein product: CASSPSFGRQADYGYTF.

The chain joins TRBV15 to TRBJ1-4, with D maybe TRBD1 (6 bases). V lost 1 base to trimming and J lost 3 bases, with 18 bases between them. CDR3 length: 18 amino acids. Germline CDR1 and CDR2: LNHNV and YYDKDF (reference sequence). The CDR3 spells CATSRGGAQGRANEKLFF. The CDR3 DNA reads TGTGCCACCAGCAGAGGGGGTGCACAGGGCCGTGCTAATGAAAAACTGTTTTTT.

The rearrangement uses TRBV5-6 and TRBJ1-1; D call uncertain. The CDR3 loop spans 13 amino acids. The V and J ends lost 4 bases and 0 bases respectively, with 7 bases between them. Germline V gene sequence: CDR1 SGHDT, CDR2 YYEEEE. CDR3 nucleotide sequence: TGTGCCAGCAGCCGCGGGCTGAACACTGAAGCTTTCTTT. Its protein is CASSRGLNTEAFF.

The rearrangement links TRBV5-1 to TRBJ2-1; tentatively, D is TRBD2 (6 bases). There are 13 residues in the CDR3. Germline values: CDR1 SGHRS, CDR2 YFSETQ. The V end lost 1 base, the J end lost 16 bases, and 18 bases lay between the germline ends. The CDR3 loop is CASSLPGTPPSFF. The CDR3 coding sequence is TGCGCCAGCAGCTTGCCAGGGACTCCCCCTAGCTTCTTC.

V usage is TRBV3-1 (or the pseudogene TRBV3-2) and J usage is TRBJ2-3; 14 nucleotides match TRBD2. The CDR3 contains 17 residues. The germline gives CDR1 LGHDT, CDR2 YNNKEL (reference sequence). Trimming removed 4 bases from V and 0 bases from J; junction bases left unmatched: 3. The CDR3 loop reads CASSPGTSGGSTDTQYF. In DNA form, the CDR3 reads TGTGCCAGCAGCCCGGGGACTAGCGGGGGTAGCACAGATACGCAGTATTTT.

This sequence joins TRBV4-1 and TRBJ2-1, with 7 bases identical to TRBD1. The J segment lost 8 bases and the V segment lost 3 bases, leaving 4 bases of the junction unmatched. This CDR3 spans 13 amino acids. Germline CDR1 is MGHRA and CDR2 is YSYEKL. CDR3 bases: TGCGCCAGCAGCCACATAACAGGGGATGAGCAGTTCTTC. Protein sequence: CASSHITGDEQFF.

This sequence joins TRBV7-9 and TRBJ2-7; D is possibly TRBD1 (6 bases). CDR3 size: 15 residues. Trimming cost V 5 bases and J 4 bases, with 18 bases left between them. Per the germline V gene, CDR1 is SEHNR and CDR2 is FQNEAQ (reference sequence). This CDR3 is CASSTDSPGAYEQYV. In nucleotides, the CDR3 is TGTGCCAGCAGCACGGACAGCCCTGGGGCTTACGAGCAGTACGTC.

J is TRBJ2-2 and V is TRBV5-6, with a possible D match to TRBD2 (6 bases). The germline V gene has CDR1 SGHDT and CDR2 YYEEEE. With 0 bases removed from V and 1 base from J, the gap between germline ends came to 10 bases. The CDR3 has 16 residues. The CDR3 region has the DNA TGTGCCAGCAGCTTGGCAGGAGGGCTGAACACCGGGGAGCTGTTTTTT. It specifies CASSLAGGLNTGELFF.

This chain joins TRBV20-1 and TRBJ1-2; D not resolved. This CDR3 region has 11 residues. Trimming took 6 bases from V and 5 from J, leaving 10 bases between them. Germline assignment: CDR1 DFQATT and CDR2 SNEGSKA (reference sequence). CDR3 in amino acids: CSARRSYGYTF. The CDR3 DNA is TGCAGTGCAAGGAGGTCTTATGGCTACACCTTC.

The chain employs TRBV7-2 and TRBJ1-6; D not resolved. Per germline, CDR1 SGHTA and CDR2 FQGNSA. The CDR3 extends over 15 amino acids. Deletions cut 5 bases from V and 6 bases from J, with 14 bases between. The CDR3: CASSPRPEANSPLHF. CDR3 coding DNA: TGTGCCAGCAGCCCGAGACCTGAGGCTAATTCACCCCTCCACTTT.

The chain has TRBV6-1 and TRBJ2-7; TRBD2 agrees at 9 bases. Germline CDR1 reads MNHNS; CDR2 reads SASEGT. The ends lost 3 bases at V and 0 bases at J; junction bases unmatched: 9. The CDR3 length is 17 residues. CDR3 in DNA: TGTGCCAGCAGTGATGCTGTTAGCGGGGGACTCTCCTACGAGCAGTACGTC. Residues: CASSDAVSGGLSYEQYV.

This chain uses TRBV4-1 with TRBJ1-5; D might be TRBD1 (5 bases). V dropped 4 bases and J dropped 2 bases, with 18 bases sitting between them. The CDR3 runs to 17 residues. From germline, CDR1 is MGHRA and CDR2 YSYEKL. DNA for the CDR3: TGCGCCAGCAGCCCCTCTTTGAGAACACAGGGCAATCAGCCCCAGCATTTT. It codes for CASSPSLRTQGNQPQHF.

This clone was observed many times. The gene calls are TRBV5-5 and TRBJ2-7, with D perhaps TRBD2 (5 bases). The CDR3 sequence is 14 residues long. Germline V CDR1 and CDR2: SGHKS, YYEKEE (reference sequence). V was shortened by 1 base and J by 3 bases, with 11 bases between the two germline ends. CDR3 residues: CASSLWGVLYEQYV. CDR3 DNA sequence: TGTGCCAGCAGCTTGTGGGGAGTTCTCTACGAGCAGTACGTC.